The next 7 T cell receptor beta chains were all read from a single sample in a study of blood T cells in healthy people across ages. A J-beta primer mix and a sample-barcoded 5' primer were used in a second PCR of about 7 to 11 cycles. One entry per CDR3 protein results from TCRdb running MiXCR on the 5' RACE reads. The sample consists of about 1.4 million distinct CDR3 sequences, around 59% of them appearing once. The material sequenced was blood. All receptors derive from a man aged 18 to 30 in good health.

Written as DNA, the CDR3 is TGTGCCAGCAGATCCGTTGTAGTTGGCTATGGCTACACCTTC. Translation gives CASRSVVVGYGYTF. The V call is TRBV2, the J call TRBJ1-2; D gene uncertain. This CDR3 spans 14 amino acids. The germline V gene encodes CDR1 SNHLY and CDR2 FYNNEI. Trimming shortened V by 6 bases and J by 4 bases, and 15 bases separated the two germline ends. Using reference TRBV2 and TRBJ1-2 for the parts outside the CDR3, the full variable domain is EPEVTQTPSHQVTQMGQEVILRCVPISNHLYFYWYRQILGQKVEFLVSFYNNEISEKSEIFDDQFSVERPDGSNFTLKIRSTKLEDSAMYFCASRSVVVGYGYTFGSGTRLTVV.

This clonotype has just a few counts. V gene TRBV20-1 combines with J gene TRBJ2-1, with TRBD2 matching 7 bases. This CDR3 comprises 14 residues. Looked up from germline, CDR1 is DFQATT and CDR2 is SNEGSKA (reference sequence). The V gene end was trimmed by 1 base and the J gene end by 6 bases; junction bases not matched to a gene: 6. The DNA for the CDR3 is TGCAGTGCTAGAGCAACCCGGGGGGTCAATGAGCAGTTCTTC. Encoded protein: CSARATRGVNEQFF.

Here the CDR3 reads CASSLRGTRTEAFF. CDR3 bases: TGCGCCAGCAGCTTGCGGGGGACGAGGACTGAAGCTTTCTTT. The chain combines TRBV4-1 with TRBJ1-1, with D tentatively TRBD1 (5 bases). This CDR3 is 14 amino acids long. Trimming removed 5 bases from V and 5 bases from J, with 15 bases in between. CDR1 and CDR2 (germline): MGHRA, YSYEKL.

This clonotype was seen a handful of times. This sequence joins TRBV7-2 and TRBJ2-3; D is tentatively TRBD1 or TRBD2 (5 bases each). The CDR3 contains 13 residues. V lost 5 bases, J lost 3 bases, and 9 bases lay in between. Germline V gene lookup returns CDR1 SGHTA and CDR2 FQGNSA. CDR3 sequence (DNA): TGTGCCAGCAGCCGGGACGGGACAGATACGCAGTATTTT. Translating it yields CASSRDGTDTQYF.

The V gene is TRBV4-1, the J gene TRBJ2-5, with a possible D match to TRBD1 (6 bases). V gave up 6 bases and J gave up 11 bases, with 22 bases separating them. This CDR3 has 14 amino acids. Looked up from germline, CDR1 is MGHRA and CDR2 is YSYEKL. The CDR3 reads CASREIGGTNEQYF. CDR3 DNA: TGCGCCAGCAGAGAGATAGGGGGAACAAATGAGCAGTACTTC.

The chain links TRBV4-3 to TRBJ1-6; no definite D call. Germline CDR1 is LGHNA and CDR2 is YSLEER. Trimming removed 5 bases from V and 2 bases from J, with 16 bases in between. This CDR3 region has 17 residues. The CDR3 nucleotides read TGCGCCAGCAGCAAAGGGAGGGTCCCAACCTATAATTCACCCCTCCACTTT. Amino acid sequence: CASSKGRVPTYNSPLHF.

V usage is TRBV6-6 and J usage is TRBJ1-4; 11 nucleotides align to TRBD1. Germline CDR1 MNHNY, CDR2 SVGAGI (reference sequence). This CDR3 has 15 residues. V was clipped by 5 bases and J by 7 bases; unmatched bases: 6. The CDR3 reads CASSRWTGGIEKLFF. The CDR3 DNA sequence: TGTGCCAGCAGTCGCTGGACAGGGGGCATTGAAAAACTGTTTTTT.